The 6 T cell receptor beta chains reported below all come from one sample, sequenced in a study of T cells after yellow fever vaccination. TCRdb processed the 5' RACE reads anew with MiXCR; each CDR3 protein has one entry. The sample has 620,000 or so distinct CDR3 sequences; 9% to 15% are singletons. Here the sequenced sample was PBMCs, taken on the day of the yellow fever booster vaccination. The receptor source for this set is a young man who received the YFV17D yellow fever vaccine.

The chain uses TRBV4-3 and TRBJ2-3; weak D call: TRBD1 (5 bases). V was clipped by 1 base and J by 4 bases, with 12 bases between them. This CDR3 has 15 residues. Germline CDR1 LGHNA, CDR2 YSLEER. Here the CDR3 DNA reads TGCGCCAGCAGCCAAGTTCAGGGATCGGCAGATACGCAGTATTTT. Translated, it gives CASSQVQGSADTQYF.

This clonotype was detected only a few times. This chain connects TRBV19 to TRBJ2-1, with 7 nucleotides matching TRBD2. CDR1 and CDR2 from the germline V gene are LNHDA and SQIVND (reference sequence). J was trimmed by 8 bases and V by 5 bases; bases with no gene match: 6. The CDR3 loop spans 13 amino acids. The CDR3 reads CASSAQGGDEQFF. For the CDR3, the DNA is TGTGCCAGTAGTGCGCAGGGAGGGGATGAGCAGTTCTTC.

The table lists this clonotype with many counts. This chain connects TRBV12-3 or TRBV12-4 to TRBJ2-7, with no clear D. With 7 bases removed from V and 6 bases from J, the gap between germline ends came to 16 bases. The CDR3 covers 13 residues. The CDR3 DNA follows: TGTGCCAGCACCGAACCCCCTGGGGTCGAGCAGTACTTC. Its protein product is CASTEPPGVEQYF.

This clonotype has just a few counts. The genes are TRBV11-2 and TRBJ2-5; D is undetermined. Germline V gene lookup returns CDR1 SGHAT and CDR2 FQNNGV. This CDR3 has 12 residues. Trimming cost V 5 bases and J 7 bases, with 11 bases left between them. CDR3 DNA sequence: TGTGCCAGCAGCCTTGATGCCGCGACCCAGTACTTC. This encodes CASSLDAATQYF.

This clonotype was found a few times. CDR3 in amino acids: CASSGGGNTDTQYF. The CDR3 DNA reads as TGTGCCAGCAGTGGAGGAGGTAACACAGATACGCAGTATTTT. The chain carries TRBV28 and TRBJ2-3, with a possible D match to TRBD2 (5 bases). Germline V gives CDR1 MDHEN, CDR2 SYDVKM. The CDR3 has 14 amino acids. V lost 5 bases, J lost 2 bases, and 11 bases lay in between.

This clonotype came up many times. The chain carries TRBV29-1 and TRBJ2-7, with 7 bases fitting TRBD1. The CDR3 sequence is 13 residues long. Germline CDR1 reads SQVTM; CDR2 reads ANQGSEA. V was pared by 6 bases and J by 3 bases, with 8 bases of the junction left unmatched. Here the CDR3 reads CSVLGGRGYEQYF. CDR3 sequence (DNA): TGCAGCGTCCTAGGGGGCAGGGGCTACGAGCAGTACTTC.